Described below is a single T cell receptor (beta chain) sequence and its context. The CDR3 is 16 residues long. In germline, CDR1 is SEHNR, CDR2 FQNEAQ (reference sequence). Trimming cost V 4 bases and J 3 bases; bases outside gene matches: 3. This specimen belongs to a study of blood T cell repertoires in COVID-19. Measured with immunoSEQ multiplex PCR; TCRdb has only the in-frame clones, and not every one. The sample lists 250,000 or so clones; about 88% were seen once. Material: peripheral blood. The origin of this receptor is a woman aged 55-69 years with acute or convalescent COVID-19. The chain has TRBV7-9 and TRBJ2-1; 13 positions match TRBD2. The DNA for the CDR3 is TGTGCCAGCAGCTCCGGGACTAGCGGGGACTACAATGAGCAGTTCTTC. Its translation is CASSSGTSGDYNEQFF.